This T cell receptor (beta chain) was documented in a study of blood T cells in healthy people across ages. Background on the study: The capture of about one barcoded beta molecule per two T cells was achieved by template switching. Overall study results and limits: Shifts in expanded clonotypes may have been confounded by donor CMV status, which was unknown. Fewer expanded clones and more diversity marked long-lived versus aged donors.

With regard to this clonotype: Antigen unknown.

Alongside a J-beta primer mix, a sample-barcoded 5' primer served in a second PCR lasting about 7 to 11 cycles. TCRdb recomputed calls from the 5' RACE reads with MiXCR, one row per CDR3 protein. The repertoire includes about 770,000 distinct CDR3 sequences, under 55% of them detected once, and nearly 20% sits in the top ten. CDR1 is MNHEY and CDR2 is SMNVEV in the germline V gene (reference sequence). CDR3 size: 15 residues. The V and J ends lost 6 bases and 0 bases, in that order; junction bases with no gene match: 5. The J gene is TRBJ2-1, the V gene TRBV27; TRBD1 agrees at 7 bases. This TCR came from a man between 60 and 75 years old in good health. Material for sequencing was blood. The CDR3 protein is CASRRDSNSYNEQFF. Here the CDR3 DNA reads TGTGCCAGCAGGAGGGACAGTAACTCCTACAATGAGCAGTTCTTC.